These T cell receptor beta chains were read from a single sample in a study of cytomegalovirus exposure and HLA in healthy donors. Method: immunoSEQ multiplex PCR; TCRdb's copy keeps in-frame clones and lacks some. The table has around 71,000 clones, around 95% seen once. The sample taken for sequencing was PBMCs. The origin of the receptors is a man between 18 and 29 years old in good health and CMV-seropositive. The CDR3 runs from the conserved cysteine through the conserved F or W. Each record gives: V gene, clone size, J gene, D gene, CDR3 protein, CDR3 DNA. The D gene is left open where the match is weak. The size field is filled for only some rows; it gives once, few, many or a size class.

v_gene: TRBV2
abundance: -
j_gene: TRBJ2-5
d_gene: TRBD2
CDR3aa: CASSDSGGETQYF
CDR3nt: TGTGCCAGCAGTGATTCCGGGGGGGAGACCCAGTACTTC

v_gene: TRBV11-2
abundance: -
j_gene: TRBJ2-7
d_gene: -
CDR3aa: CASSLAAGTEQYF
CDR3nt: TGTGCCAGCAGCTTAGCCGCCGGGACAGAGCAGTACTTC

v_gene: TRBV6-4
abundance: few
j_gene: TRBJ2-1
d_gene: TRBD2
CDR3aa: CASSAIAGEGSNEQFF
CDR3nt: TGTGCCAGCAGTGCAATAGCGGGAGAGGGATCGAATGAGCAGTTCTTC

v_gene: TRBV15
abundance: -
j_gene: TRBJ1-3
d_gene: -
CDR3aa: CATSREVTSGNTIYF
CDR3nt: TGTGCCACCAGCAGAGAGGTGACATCTGGAAACACCATATATTTT

v_gene: TRBV2
abundance: -
j_gene: TRBJ2-5
d_gene: TRBD2
CDR3aa: CASSAPLAGAWEETQYF
CDR3nt: TGTGCCAGCAGTGCTCCCCTAGCGGGAGCCTGGGAAGAGACCCAGTACTTC

v_gene: TRBV7-2
abundance: once
j_gene: TRBJ1-1
d_gene: -
CDR3aa: CASSSRQLNTEAFF
CDR3nt: TGTGCCAGCAGCTCCAGACAGTTGAACACTGAAGCTTTCTTT

v_gene: TRBV6-4
abundance: -
j_gene: TRBJ2-1
d_gene: TRBD1
CDR3aa: CANQGEKGNDEQFF
CDR3nt: TGTGCCAATCAGGGGGAAAAAGGCAATGATGAGCAGTTCTTC

v_gene: TRBV5-4
abundance: -
j_gene: TRBJ1-1
d_gene: -
CDR3aa: CASSLGRGGNTEAFF
CDR3nt: TGTGCCAGCAGCTTGGGTAGGGGGGGGAACACTGAAGCTTTCTTT

v_gene: TRBV5-1
abundance: -
j_gene: TRBJ2-3
d_gene: -
CDR3aa: CASSFVSGSTDTQYF
CDR3nt: TGCGCCAGCAGCTTTGTTAGCGGTAGCACAGATACGCAGTATTTT

v_gene: TRBV9
abundance: once
j_gene: TRBJ2-2
d_gene: -
CDR3aa: CASSVGGIDPGELFF
CDR3nt: TGTGCCAGCAGCGTAGGCGGGATCGACCCCGGGGAGCTGTTTTTT

v_gene: TRBV19
abundance: once
j_gene: TRBJ1-5
d_gene: -
CDR3aa: CASVRGGSNQPQHF
CDR3nt: TGTGCCAGTGTCCGGGGAGGGAGCAATCAGCCCCAGCATTTT

v_gene: TRBV6-5
abundance: -
j_gene: TRBJ2-7
d_gene: -
CDR3aa: CASRSGSREQYF
CDR3nt: TGTGCCAGCAGGTCAGGGTCGCGAGAGCAGTACTTC

v_gene: TRBV9
abundance: -
j_gene: TRBJ2-5
d_gene: TRBD1
CDR3aa: CASSPGTAFSETQYF
CDR3nt: TGTGCCAGCAGCCCCGGGACAGCCTTCAGCGAGACCCAGTACTTC

v_gene: TRBV6-6
abundance: -
j_gene: TRBJ1-5
d_gene: -
CDR3aa: CASEGAGPSQPQHF
CDR3nt: TGTGCCAGCGAAGGGGCAGGCCCCAGTCAGCCCCAGCATTTT

v_gene: TRBV29-1
abundance: few
j_gene: TRBJ2-3
d_gene: TRBD2
CDR3aa: CSVERITMTSGRTDTQYF
CDR3nt: TGCAGCGTTGAAAGAATCACTATGACTAGCGGGAGAACAGATACGCAGTATTTT

v_gene: TRBV16
abundance: -
j_gene: TRBJ1-3
d_gene: -
CDR3aa: CASSQIQGGNTIYF
CDR3nt: TGTGCCAGCAGCCAAATTCAGGGAGGAAACACCATATATTTT

v_gene: TRBV11-1
abundance: once
j_gene: TRBJ1-6
d_gene: -
CDR3aa: CASSDSGSPLHF
CDR3nt: TGTGCCAGCAGTGACAGTGGTTCACCCCTCCACTTT

v_gene: TRBV7-9
abundance: -
j_gene: TRBJ2-3
d_gene: TRBD1
CDR3aa: CASTDLQGGSTDTQYF
CDR3nt: TGTGCCAGCACCGATCTACAGGGGGGTAGCACAGATACGCAGTATTTT

v_gene: TRBV7-3
abundance: -
j_gene: TRBJ1-1
d_gene: -
CDR3aa: CASSLSQGLTEAFF
CDR3nt: TGTGCCAGCAGCTTAAGCCAGGGGCTCACTGAAGCTTTCTTT

v_gene: TRBV18
abundance: -
j_gene: TRBJ2-7
d_gene: -
CDR3aa: CASSPGAGSSYEQYF
CDR3nt: TGTGCCAGCTCACCGGGGGCTGGGAGCTCCTACGAGCAGTACTTC

v_gene: TRBV2
abundance: -
j_gene: TRBJ2-7
d_gene: -
CDR3aa: CASSEAVSYEQYF
CDR3nt: TGTGCCAGCAGTGAGGCTGTCTCCTACGAGCAGTACTTC

v_gene: TRBV7-2
abundance: -
j_gene: TRBJ1-4
d_gene: TRBD1
CDR3aa: CASSLQDRVGEKLFF
CDR3nt: TGTGCCAGCAGCTTACAAGACAGGGTGGGCGAAAAACTGTTTTTT

v_gene: TRBV19
abundance: -
j_gene: TRBJ1-4
d_gene: -
CDR3aa: CASSIDLREKLFF
CDR3nt: TGTGCCAGTAGTATAGATCTGAGGGAAAAACTGTTTTTT

v_gene: TRBV14
abundance: -
j_gene: TRBJ2-7
d_gene: TRBD2
CDR3aa: CASSSLAGGTHEQYF
CDR3nt: TGTGCCAGCAGTTCTCTAGCGGGAGGTACCCACGAGCAGTACTTC

v_gene: TRBV6-5
abundance: -
j_gene: TRBJ2-7
d_gene: TRBD1
CDR3aa: CASSYGETGVAYEQYF
CDR3nt: TGTGCCAGCAGTTATGGGGAGACAGGGGTGGCCTACGAGCAGTACTTC

v_gene: TRBV27
abundance: once
j_gene: TRBJ1-5
d_gene: TRBD1
CDR3aa: CASSSRQGEGPQHF
CDR3nt: TGTGCCAGCAGTTCCCGACAGGGTGAAGGACCCCAGCATTTT

v_gene: TRBV30
abundance: -
j_gene: TRBJ2-7
d_gene: -
CDR3aa: CAWSAGADYEQYF
CDR3nt: TGTGCCTGGAGCGCGGGGGCTGACTACGAGCAGTACTTC

v_gene: TRBV5-6
abundance: -
j_gene: TRBJ1-1
d_gene: -
CDR3aa: CASSLNTEAFF
CDR3nt: TGTGCCAGCAGCCTAAACACTGAAGCTTTCTTT